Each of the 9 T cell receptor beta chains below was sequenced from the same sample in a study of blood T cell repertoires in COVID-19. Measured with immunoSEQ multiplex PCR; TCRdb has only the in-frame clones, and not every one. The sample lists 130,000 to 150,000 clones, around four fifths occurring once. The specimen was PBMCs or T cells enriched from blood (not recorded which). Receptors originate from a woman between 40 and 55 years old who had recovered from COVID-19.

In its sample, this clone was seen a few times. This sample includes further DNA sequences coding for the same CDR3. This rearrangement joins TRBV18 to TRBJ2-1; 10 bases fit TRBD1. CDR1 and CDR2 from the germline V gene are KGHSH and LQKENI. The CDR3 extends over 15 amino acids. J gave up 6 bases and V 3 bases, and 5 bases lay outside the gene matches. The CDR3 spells CASSPGQGRGNEQFF. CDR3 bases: TGTGCCAGCTCACCGGGACAGGGGAGGGGCAATGAGCAGTTCTTC.

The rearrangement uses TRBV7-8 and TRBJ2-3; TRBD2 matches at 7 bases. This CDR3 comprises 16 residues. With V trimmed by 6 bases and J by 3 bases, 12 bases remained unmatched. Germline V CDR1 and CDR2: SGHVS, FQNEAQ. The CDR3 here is CASRTWGSGGTDTQYF. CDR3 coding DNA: TGTGCCAGCAGAACCTGGGGTTCGGGAGGAACAGATACGCAGTATTTT.

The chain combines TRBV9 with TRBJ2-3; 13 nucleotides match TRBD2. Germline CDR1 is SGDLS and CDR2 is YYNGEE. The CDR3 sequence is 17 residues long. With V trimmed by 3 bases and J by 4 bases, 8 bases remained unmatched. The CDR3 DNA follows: TGTGCCAGCAGCGGCGGGACTAGCGGGATGGGACCAGATACGCAGTATTTT. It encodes CASSGGTSGMGPDTQYF.

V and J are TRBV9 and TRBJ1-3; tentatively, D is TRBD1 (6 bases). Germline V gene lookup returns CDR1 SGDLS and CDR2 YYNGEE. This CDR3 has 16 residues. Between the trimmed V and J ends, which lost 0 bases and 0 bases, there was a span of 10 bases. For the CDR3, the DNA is TGTGCCAGCAGCGTAGCTACAGGGTTCTCTGGAAACACCATATATTTT. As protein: CASSVATGFSGNTIYF.

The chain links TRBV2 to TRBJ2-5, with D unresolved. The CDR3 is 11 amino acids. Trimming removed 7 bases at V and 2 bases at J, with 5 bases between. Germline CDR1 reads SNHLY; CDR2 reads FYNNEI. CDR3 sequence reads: CASTVQETQYF. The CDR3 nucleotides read TGTGCCAGCACTGTGCAAGAGACCCAGTACTTC.

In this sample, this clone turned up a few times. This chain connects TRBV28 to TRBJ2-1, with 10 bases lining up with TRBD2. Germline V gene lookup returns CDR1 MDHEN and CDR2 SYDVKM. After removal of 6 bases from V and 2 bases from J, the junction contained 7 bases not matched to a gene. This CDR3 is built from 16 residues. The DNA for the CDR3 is TGTGCCAGCAGCCCGATAGCGGGAGGAACCTACAATGAGCAGTTCTTC. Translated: CASSPIAGGTYNEQFF.

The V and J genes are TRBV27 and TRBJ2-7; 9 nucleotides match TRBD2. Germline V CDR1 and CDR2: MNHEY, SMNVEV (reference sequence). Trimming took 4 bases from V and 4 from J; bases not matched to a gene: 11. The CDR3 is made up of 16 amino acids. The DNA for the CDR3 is TGTGCCAGCAGTTGGTTAGCGGGAGTTAAAGTTTACGAGCAGTACTTC. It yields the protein CASSWLAGVKVYEQYF.

For the CDR3, the DNA is TGTGCCTGGGGAACAGGGTCATCTAGCACAGATACGCAGTATTTT. Its translation: CAWGTGSSSTDTQYF. This rearrangement joins TRBV30 to TRBJ2-3, with TRBD1 as a possible D gene (6 bases). The length of the CDR3 is 15 residues. Germline CDR1 and CDR2: GTSNPN and SVGIG (reference sequence). V gave up 5 bases and J gave up 0 bases, with 15 bases separating them. The whole variable domain, remainder taken from reference TRBV30 and TRBJ2-3, is SQTIHQWPATLVQPVGSPLSLECTVEGTSNPNLYWYRQAAGRGLQLLFYSVGIGQISSEVPQNLSASRPQDRQFILSSKKLLLSDSGFYLCAWGTGSSSTDTQYFGPGTRLTVL.

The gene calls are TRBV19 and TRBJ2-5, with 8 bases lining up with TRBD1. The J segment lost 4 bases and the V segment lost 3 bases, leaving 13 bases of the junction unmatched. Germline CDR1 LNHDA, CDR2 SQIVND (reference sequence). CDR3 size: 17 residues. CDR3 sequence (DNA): TGTGCCAGTAGTATGTTAGGAGGCCAGGGGGCGGGAGAGACCCAGTACTTC. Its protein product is CASSMLGGQGAGETQYF.